Only a few counts were recorded for the clone carrying this TCR beta chain. Its antigen is unknown. V was clipped by 1 base and J by 4 bases, with 7 bases between them. The CDR3 sequence is 13 residues long. Germline CDR1 is SGHAT and CDR2 is FQNNGV. Each donor was nominally healthy when sampled (though unrecorded immune exposures were likely). In the PCR, 60 Vbeta and 13 Jbeta primers were used. Only in-frame clones appear in the TCRdb table, and some are missing; sequencing was by immunoSEQ multiplex PCR. The repertoire includes approximately 140,000 clones, roughly 80% of them detected once, and 1.5% to 2% sits in the top ten. The sample belongs to a study of cytomegalovirus exposure and HLA in healthy donors. Study results and limitations: As a later analysis revealed, most CMV-associated TCR beta chains appeared HLA-restricted. Reported findings show TCR beta sequences accurately forecast HLA-A and HLA-B alleles in most subjects.

The sequencing input was PBMCs. This TCR came from a female donor in good health and CMV-seronegative. V usage is TRBV11-2 and J usage is TRBJ1-1; D unresolved. This CDR3 reads CASSLGTVTEAFF. In DNA, the CDR3 is TGTGCCAGCAGCTTAGGCACGGTCACTGAAGCTTTCTTT.